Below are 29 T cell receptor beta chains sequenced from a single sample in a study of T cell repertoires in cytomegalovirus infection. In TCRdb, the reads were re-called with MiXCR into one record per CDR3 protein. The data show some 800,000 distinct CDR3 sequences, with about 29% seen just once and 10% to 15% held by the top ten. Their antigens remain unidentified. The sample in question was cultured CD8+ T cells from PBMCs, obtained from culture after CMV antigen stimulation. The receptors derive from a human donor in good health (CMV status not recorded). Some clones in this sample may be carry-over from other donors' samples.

The CDR3 is CASSSEGRGGNTIYF. The DNA of the CDR3 is TGTGCCAGCAGTTCCGAGGGGAGAGGAGGAAACACCATATATTTT. The V call is TRBV27, the J call TRBJ1-3; possibly TRBD1 for D (5 bases). Germline assignment: CDR1 MNHEY and CDR2 SMNVEV (reference sequence). The CDR3 extends over 15 amino acids. Trimming left V 4 bases short and J 4 bases short, with 14 bases between.

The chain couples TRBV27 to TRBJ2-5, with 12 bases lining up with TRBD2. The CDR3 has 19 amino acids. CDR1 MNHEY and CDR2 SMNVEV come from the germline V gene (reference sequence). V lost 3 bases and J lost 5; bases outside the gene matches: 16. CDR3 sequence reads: CASSFLSGLAGGLPETQYF. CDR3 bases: TGTGCCAGCAGTTTCCTTTCGGGGCTAGCGGGGGGGCTTCCGGAGACCCAGTACTTC.

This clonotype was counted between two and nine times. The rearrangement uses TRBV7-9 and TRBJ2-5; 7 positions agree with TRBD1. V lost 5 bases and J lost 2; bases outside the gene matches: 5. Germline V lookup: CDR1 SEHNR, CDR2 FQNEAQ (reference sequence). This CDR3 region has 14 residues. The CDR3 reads CASSPPGQQETQYF. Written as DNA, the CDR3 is TGTGCCAGCAGCCCCCCGGGACAGCAAGAGACCCAGTACTTC. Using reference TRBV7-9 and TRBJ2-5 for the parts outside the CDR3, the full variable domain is DTGVSQNPRHKITKRGQNVTFRCDPISEHNRLYWYRQTLGQGPEFLTYFQNEAQLEKSRLLSDRFSAERPKGSFSTLEIQRTEQGDSAMYLCASSPPGQQETQYFGPGTRLLVL.

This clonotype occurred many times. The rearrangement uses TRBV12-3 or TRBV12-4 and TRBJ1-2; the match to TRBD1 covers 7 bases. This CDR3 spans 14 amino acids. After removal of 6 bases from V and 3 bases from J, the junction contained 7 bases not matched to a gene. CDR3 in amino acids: CASSNRQGYYGYTF. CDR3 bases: TGTGCCAGCAGCAATCGACAGGGATACTATGGCTACACCTTC.

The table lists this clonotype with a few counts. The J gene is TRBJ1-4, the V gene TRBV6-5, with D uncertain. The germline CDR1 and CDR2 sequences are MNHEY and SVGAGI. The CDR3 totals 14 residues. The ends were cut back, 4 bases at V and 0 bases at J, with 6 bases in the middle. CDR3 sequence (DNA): TGTGCCAGCAGTTGGTCATCAACTAATGAAAAACTGTTTTTT. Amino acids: CASSWSSTNEKLFF.

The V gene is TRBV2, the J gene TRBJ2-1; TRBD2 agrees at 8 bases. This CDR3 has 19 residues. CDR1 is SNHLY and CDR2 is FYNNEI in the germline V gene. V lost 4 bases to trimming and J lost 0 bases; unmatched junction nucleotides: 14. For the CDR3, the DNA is TGTGCCAGCAGTGGAACAAAAAGTAGCGGGGCAAGCTCCTACAATGAGCAGTTCTTC. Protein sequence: CASSGTKSSGASSYNEQFF.

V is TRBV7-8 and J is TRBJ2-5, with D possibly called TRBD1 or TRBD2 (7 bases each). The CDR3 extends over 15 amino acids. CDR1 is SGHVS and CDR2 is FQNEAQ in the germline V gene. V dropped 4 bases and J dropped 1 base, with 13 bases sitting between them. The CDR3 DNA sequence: TGTGCCAGCAGCTCCTCAGGGGGGGTCCAAGAGACCCAGTACTTC. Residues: CASSSSGGVQETQYF.

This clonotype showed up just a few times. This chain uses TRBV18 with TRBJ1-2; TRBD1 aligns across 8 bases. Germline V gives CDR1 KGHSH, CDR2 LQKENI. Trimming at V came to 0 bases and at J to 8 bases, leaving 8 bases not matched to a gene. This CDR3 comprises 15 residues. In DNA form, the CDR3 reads TGTGCCAGCTCACCACCTGAGACAGGGGCATCGGGCTACACCTTC. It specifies CASSPPETGASGYTF.

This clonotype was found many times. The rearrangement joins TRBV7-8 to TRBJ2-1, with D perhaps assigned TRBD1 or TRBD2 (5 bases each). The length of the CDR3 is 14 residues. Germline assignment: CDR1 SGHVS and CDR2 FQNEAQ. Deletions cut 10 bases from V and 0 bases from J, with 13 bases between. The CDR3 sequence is CATKPGASYNEQFF. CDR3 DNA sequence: TGTGCCACCAAGCCCGGGGCCTCCTACAATGAGCAGTTCTTC.

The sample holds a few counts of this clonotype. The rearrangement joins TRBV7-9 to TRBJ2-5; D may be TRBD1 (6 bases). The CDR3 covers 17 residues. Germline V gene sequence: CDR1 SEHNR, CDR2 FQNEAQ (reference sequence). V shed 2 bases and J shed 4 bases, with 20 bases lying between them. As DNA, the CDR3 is TGTGCCAGCAGCTTATTGGTGTGGGACACATCGTCAGAGACCCAGTACTTC. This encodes CASSLLVWDTSSETQYF. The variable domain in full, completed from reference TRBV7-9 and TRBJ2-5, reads DTGVSQNPRHKITKRGQNVTFRCDPISEHNRLYWYRQTLGQGPEFLTYFQNEAQLEKSRLLSDRFSAERPKGSFSTLEIQRTEQGDSAMYLCASSLLVWDTSSETQYFGPGTRLLVL.

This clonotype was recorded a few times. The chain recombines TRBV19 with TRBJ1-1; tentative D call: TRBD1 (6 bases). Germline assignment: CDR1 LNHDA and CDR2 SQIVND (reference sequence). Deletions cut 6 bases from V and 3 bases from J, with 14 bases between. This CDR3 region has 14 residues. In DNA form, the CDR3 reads TGTGCCAGTAGACTACAGGGAGAGGACACTGAAGCTTTCTTT. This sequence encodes CASRLQGEDTEAFF.

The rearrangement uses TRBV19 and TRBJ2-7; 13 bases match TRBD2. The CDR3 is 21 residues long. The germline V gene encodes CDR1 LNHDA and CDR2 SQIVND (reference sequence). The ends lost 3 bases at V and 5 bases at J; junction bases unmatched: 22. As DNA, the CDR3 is TGTGCCAGTAGTATCAGAGTGCAACTAGCGGGGGGGACTCCCACCGGGAACGAGCAGTACTTC. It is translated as CASSIRVQLAGGTPTGNEQYF.

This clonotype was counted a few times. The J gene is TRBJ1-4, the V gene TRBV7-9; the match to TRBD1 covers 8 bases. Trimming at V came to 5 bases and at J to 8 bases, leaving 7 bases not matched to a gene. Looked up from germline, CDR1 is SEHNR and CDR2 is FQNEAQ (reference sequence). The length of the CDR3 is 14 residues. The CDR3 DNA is TGTGCCAGCAGCGACAGGGGTAGTATCGAAAAACTGTTTTTT. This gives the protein CASSDRGSIEKLFF.

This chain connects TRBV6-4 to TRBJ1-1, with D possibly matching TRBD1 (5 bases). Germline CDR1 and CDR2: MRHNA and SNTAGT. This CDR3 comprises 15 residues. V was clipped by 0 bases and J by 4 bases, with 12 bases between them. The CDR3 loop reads CASSDSGGLGTEAFF. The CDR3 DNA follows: TGTGCCAGCAGTGACTCCGGGGGTCTGGGCACTGAAGCTTTCTTT.

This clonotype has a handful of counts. In DNA, the CDR3 is TGTGCCAGCAGCTTTCCGGGACTAGCGGACACCGGGGAGCTGTTTTTT. It specifies CASSFPGLADTGELFF. The chain combines TRBV13 with TRBJ2-2; TRBD2 agrees at 11 bases. V gave up 3 bases and J gave up 3 bases; unmatched junction bases: 3. This CDR3 has 16 amino acids. Germline lookup yields CDR1 PRHDT and CDR2 FYEKMQ (reference sequence). The full variable domain, rest sourced from reference TRBV13 and TRBJ2-2, is AAGVIQSPRHLIKEKRETATLKCYPIPRHDTVYWYQQGPGQDPQFLISFYEKMQSDKGSIPDRFSAQQFSDYHSELNMSSLELGDSALYFCASSFPGLADTGELFFGEGSRLTVL.

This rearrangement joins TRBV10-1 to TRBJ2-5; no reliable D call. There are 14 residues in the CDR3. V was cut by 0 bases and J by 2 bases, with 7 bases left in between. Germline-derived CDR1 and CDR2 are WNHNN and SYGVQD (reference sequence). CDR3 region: CASSESKRQETQYF. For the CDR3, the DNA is TGCGCCAGCAGTGAGTCGAAAAGGCAAGAGACCCAGTACTTC.

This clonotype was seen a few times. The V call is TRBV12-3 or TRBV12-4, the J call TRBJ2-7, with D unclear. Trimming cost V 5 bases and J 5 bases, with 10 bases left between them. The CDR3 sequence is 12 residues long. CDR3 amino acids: CASSPPGNEQYF. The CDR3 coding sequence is TGTGCCAGCAGTCCCCCTGGGAACGAGCAGTACTTC.

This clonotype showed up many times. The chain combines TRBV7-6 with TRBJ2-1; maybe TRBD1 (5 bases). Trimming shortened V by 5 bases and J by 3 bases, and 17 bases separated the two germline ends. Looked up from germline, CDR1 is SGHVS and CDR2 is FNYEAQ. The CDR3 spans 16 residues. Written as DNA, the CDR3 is TGTGCCAGCAGCCCTTACGGCTCTACAGGCTACAATGAGCAGTTCTTC. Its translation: CASSPYGSTGYNEQFF.

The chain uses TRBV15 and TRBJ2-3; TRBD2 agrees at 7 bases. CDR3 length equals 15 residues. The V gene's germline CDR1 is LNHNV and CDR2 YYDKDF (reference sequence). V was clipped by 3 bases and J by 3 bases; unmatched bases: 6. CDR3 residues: CATSSVSGDTDTQYF. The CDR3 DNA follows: TGTGCCACCAGCAGTGTGAGCGGGGATACAGATACGCAGTATTTT.

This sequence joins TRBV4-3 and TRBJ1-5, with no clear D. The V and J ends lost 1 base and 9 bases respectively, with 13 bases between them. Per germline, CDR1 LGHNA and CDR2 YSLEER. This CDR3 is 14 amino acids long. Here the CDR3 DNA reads TGCGCCAGCAGCCAAGTCAAAATTGGGTGGCCCCAGCATTTT. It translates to CASSQVKIGWPQHF.

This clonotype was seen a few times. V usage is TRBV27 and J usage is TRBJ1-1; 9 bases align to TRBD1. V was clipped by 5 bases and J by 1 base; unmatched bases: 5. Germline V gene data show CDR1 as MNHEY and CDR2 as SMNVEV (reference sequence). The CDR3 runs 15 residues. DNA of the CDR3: TGTGCCAGCAGTGACCGGGGACAGGGGAACACTGAAGCTTTCTTT. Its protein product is CASSDRGQGNTEAFF.

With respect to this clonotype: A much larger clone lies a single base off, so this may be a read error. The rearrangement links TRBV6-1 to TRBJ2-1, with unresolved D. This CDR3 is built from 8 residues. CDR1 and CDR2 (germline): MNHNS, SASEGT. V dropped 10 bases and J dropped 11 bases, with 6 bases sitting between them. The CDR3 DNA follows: TGTGCCAACAAAAAGCAGTTCTTC. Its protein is CANKKQFF.

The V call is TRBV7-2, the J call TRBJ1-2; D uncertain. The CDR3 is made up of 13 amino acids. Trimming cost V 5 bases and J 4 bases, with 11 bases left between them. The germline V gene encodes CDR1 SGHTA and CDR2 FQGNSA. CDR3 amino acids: CASSNKTPYGYTF. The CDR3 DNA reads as TGTGCCAGCAGCAACAAAACGCCCTATGGCTACACCTTC.

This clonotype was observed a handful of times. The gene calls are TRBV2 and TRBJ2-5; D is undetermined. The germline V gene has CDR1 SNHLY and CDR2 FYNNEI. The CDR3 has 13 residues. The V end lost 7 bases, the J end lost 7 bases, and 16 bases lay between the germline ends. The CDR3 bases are TGTGCCAGCATTGACTCCGGGTTTGGGACCCAGTACTTC. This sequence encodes CASIDSGFGTQYF.

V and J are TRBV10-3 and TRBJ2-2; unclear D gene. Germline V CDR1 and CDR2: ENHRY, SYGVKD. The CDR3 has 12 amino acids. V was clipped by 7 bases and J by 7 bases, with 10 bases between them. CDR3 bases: TGTGCCATCATTTCCCGGCACGGGGAGCTGTTTTTT. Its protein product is CAIISRHGELFF.

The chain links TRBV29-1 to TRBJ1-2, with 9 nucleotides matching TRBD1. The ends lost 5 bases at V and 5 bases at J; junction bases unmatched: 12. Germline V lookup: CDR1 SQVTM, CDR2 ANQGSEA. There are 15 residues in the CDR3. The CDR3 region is CSVYILQGARYGYTF. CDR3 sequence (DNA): TGCAGCGTTTATATCCTACAGGGGGCAAGGTATGGCTACACCTTC.

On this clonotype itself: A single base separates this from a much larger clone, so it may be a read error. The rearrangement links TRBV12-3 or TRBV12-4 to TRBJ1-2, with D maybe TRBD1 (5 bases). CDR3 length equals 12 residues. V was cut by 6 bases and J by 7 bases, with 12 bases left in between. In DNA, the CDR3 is TGTGCCAGCAGCTCAGGGACCTGTGGCTACACCTTC. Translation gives CASSSGTCGYTF.

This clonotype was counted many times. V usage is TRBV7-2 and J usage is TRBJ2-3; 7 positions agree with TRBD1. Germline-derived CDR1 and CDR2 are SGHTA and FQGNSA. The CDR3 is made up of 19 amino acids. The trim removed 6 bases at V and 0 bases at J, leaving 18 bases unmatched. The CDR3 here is CASRFDRDLYSSSTDTQYF. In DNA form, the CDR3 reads TGTGCCAGCAGATTCGACAGGGATCTTTACTCCTCTAGCACAGATACGCAGTATTTT.

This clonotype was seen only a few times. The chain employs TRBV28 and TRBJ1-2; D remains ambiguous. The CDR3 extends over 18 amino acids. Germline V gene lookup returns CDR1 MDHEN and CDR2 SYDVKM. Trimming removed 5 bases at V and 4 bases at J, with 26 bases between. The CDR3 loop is CASSPTRTDGLRVYGYTF. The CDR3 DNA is TGTGCCAGCAGTCCGACTCGGACCGACGGGTTGCGGGTCTATGGCTACACCTTC.